The clone carrying this T cell receptor (beta chain) was detected many times. Treatment here: PENTA 11 planned treatment interruption arm or continuous ART arm. The TCR library was built from RNA with a 3' RACE protocol and unique molecular identifiers. TCRdb itself ran the 3' RACE reads through MiXCR, one entry per CDR3 protein. The table lists nearly 15,000 distinct CDR3 sequences, about 3.4% of them singletons. This CDR3 has 16 residues. Germline values: CDR1 DFQATT, CDR2 SNEGSKA (reference sequence). V gave up 6 bases and J gave up 7 bases; unmatched junction bases: 18. This record belongs to a study of HIV-infected children after antiretroviral therapy interruption.

The chain combines TRBV20-1 with TRBJ2-3, with 8 positions matching TRBD1. This clonotype was sampled from a pool of human donors with HIV. Sequences were derived from CD45RO+ CD8+ T cells from PBMCs, pooled from several time points, sampled from a donor given antiretroviral therapy, either interrupted or continuous. Regarding subset: memory CD8+ CD45RO+ CD45RA- T cells. The CDR3 nucleotides are TGCAGTGCCACCCCCTTGACAGGGGTGGGCCCATATACGCAGTATTTT. The encoded protein is CSATPLTGVGPYTQYF.